Listed below are T cell receptor beta chains from one sample, sequenced in a study of control samples from healthy donors and cancer patients. Profiling relied on immunoSEQ multiplex PCR, and the TCRdb table lists in-frame clones only, not all of them. The profile shows about 270,000 clones, about four fifths of them singletons. Sequencing input: PBMCs. The receptors were gathered from a woman aged 55 to 70 with lung cancer. The CDR3 runs from the conserved cysteine through the conserved F or W. Each record gives: D gene, V gene, clone size, J gene, CDR3 DNA, CDR3 protein. The D gene is left open where the match is weak. Size is stated for part of the rows, as once, few or many counts, or as a class when the clone is expanded.

d_gene: NA
v_gene: TRBV5-1
abundance: NA
j_gene: TRBJ2-3
CDR3nt: TGCGCCAGCAGCCCGGCGGTACTTTCTAGCACAGATACGCAGTATTTT
CDR3aa: CASSPAVLSSTDTQYF

d_gene: TRBD1
v_gene: TRBV6-6
abundance: NA
j_gene: TRBJ1-4
CDR3nt: TGTGCCAGCACCAGGACAGGGGAAGGTGAAAAACTGTTTTTT
CDR3aa: CASTRTGEGEKLFF

d_gene: TRBD1
v_gene: TRBV19
abundance: NA
j_gene: TRBJ1-5
CDR3nt: TGTGCCAGTAGTATAACGACAGGGCGTCAGCCCCAGCATTTT
CDR3aa: CASSITTGRQPQHF

d_gene: NA
v_gene: TRBV7-7
abundance: many
j_gene: TRBJ1-5
CDR3nt: TGTGCTAGCAGCCCGGACGTAAATCAGCCCCAGCATTTT
CDR3aa: CASSPDVNQPQHF

d_gene: TRBD1
v_gene: TRBV2
abundance: NA
j_gene: TRBJ2-4
CDR3nt: TGTGCCAGCAGTGAAGCGCAACAGGGGGGCATTCAGTACTTC
CDR3aa: CASSEAQQGGIQYF

d_gene: TRBD1
v_gene: TRBV5-1
abundance: NA
j_gene: TRBJ1-1
CDR3nt: TGCGCCAGCAGCTGGACAGGGGGACGCACTGAAGCTTTCTTT
CDR3aa: CASSWTGGRTEAFF

d_gene: TRBD1
v_gene: TRBV30
abundance: NA
j_gene: TRBJ1-5
CDR3nt: TGTGCCTTCGTCAGGGGGCCGGGCCAGCCCCAGCATTTT
CDR3aa: CAFVRGPGQPQHF

d_gene: NA
v_gene: TRBV5-1
abundance: once
j_gene: TRBJ2-1
CDR3nt: TGCGCCAGCAGCTTGCCTAGCCAAAGGAGCTCCTACAATGAGCAGTTCTTC
CDR3aa: CASSLPSQRSSYNEQFF

d_gene: NA
v_gene: TRBV28
abundance: NA
j_gene: TRBJ1-6
CDR3nt: TGTGCCAGCAGTTTGGGGCACGGGCGCTTTGTTTATTCACCCCTCCACTTT
CDR3aa: CASSLGHGRFVYSPLHF

d_gene: NA
v_gene: TRBV2
abundance: NA
j_gene: TRBJ1-2
CDR3nt: TGTGCCAGCAGAAAAGATGGACAGACCGACTATGGCTACACCTTC
CDR3aa: CASRKDGQTDYGYTF

d_gene: TRBD2
v_gene: TRBV3-1/TRBV3-2
abundance: NA
j_gene: TRBJ2-3
CDR3nt: TGTGCCAGCAGCCAAGCCCTAGCGGGGAGCCGGGGCACAGATACGCAGTATTTT
CDR3aa: CASSQALAGSRGTDTQYF

d_gene: NA
v_gene: TRBV10-1
abundance: once
j_gene: TRBJ2-5
CDR3nt: TGCGCCAGCAGTGAGTCCGGGACGACTCAAGAGACCCAGTACTTC
CDR3aa: CASSESGTTQETQYF